One T cell receptor (beta chain) is described in this entry. In the original analysis: The assay estimated nucleated cells by amplifying reference gene primers. Profiled with immunoSEQ multiplex PCR; TCRdb holds only in-frame clones, not every one. V, J and clone size reflect that table, while D and trimming were determined from the DNA. The repertoire holds some 300,000 clones, approximately 86% seen once, with 4% to 5% in the top ten. This sample was included in a study of blood T cell repertoires in COVID-19. On the study more broadly: Sites across the United States, Italy and Spain contributed samples from acute and convalescent COVID-19. Sources were T cells, B-cell-depleted T cells, or PBMCs; the material itself was cDNA or gDNA.

V lost 8 bases and J 2 bases, leaving 14 bases between the germline ends. CDR1 and CDR2 from the germline V gene are LGHNA and YNFKEQ. The CDR3 runs 14 residues. The chain recombines TRBV4-2 with TRBJ2-3; tentative D call: TRBD1 (6 bases). The source material was peripheral blood. The sequence derives from a woman aged 45-59 years with active or convalescent COVID-19. The CDR3 spells CASGQTGYTDTQYF. CDR3 DNA sequence: TGTGCCAGCGGACAGACAGGCTACACAGATACGCAGTATTTT.